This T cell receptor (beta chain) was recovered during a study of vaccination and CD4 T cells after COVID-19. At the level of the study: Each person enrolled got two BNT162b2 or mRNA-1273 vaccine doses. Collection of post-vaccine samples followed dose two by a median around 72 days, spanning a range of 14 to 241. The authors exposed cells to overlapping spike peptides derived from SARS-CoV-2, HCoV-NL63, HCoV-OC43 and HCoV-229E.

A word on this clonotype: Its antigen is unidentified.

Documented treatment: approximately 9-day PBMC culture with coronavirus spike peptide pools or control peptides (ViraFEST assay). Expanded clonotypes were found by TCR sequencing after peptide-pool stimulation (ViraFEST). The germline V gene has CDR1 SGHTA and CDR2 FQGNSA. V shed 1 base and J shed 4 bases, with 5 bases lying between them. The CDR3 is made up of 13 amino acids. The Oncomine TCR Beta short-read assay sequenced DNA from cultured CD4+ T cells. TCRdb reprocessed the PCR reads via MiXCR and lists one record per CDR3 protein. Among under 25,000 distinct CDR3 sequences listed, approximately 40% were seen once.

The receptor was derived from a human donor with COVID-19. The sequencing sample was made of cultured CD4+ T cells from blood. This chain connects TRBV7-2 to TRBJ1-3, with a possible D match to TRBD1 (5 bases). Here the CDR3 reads CASSLGGGNTIYF. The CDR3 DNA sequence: TGTGCCAGCAGCTTAGGGGGGGGAAACACCATATATTTT.